Listed below are T cell receptor beta chains from one sample, sequenced in a study of Graves' ophthalmopathy and Graves' hyperthyroidism. TCRdb re-derived calls from the multiplex PCR reads in MiXCR, one entry per CDR3 protein. This table holds a few hundred thousand distinct CDR3 sequences, less than 20% found once. Sequencing was done on a sample of peripheral blood. These receptors were obtained from a woman between 18 and 29 years old with stable Graves' hyperthyroidism. CDR3s include the opening cysteine and the closing phenylalanine or tryptophan. D genes are given only for firm matches. Some rows mark clone size as missing; the rest say once, few, many or name a class of expanded clone.

D	V	size	J	CDR3	DNA
TRBD1	TRBV11-2	many	TRBJ1-1	CASSLETFSGGTEAFF	TGTGCCAGCAGCTTGGAGACTTTCTCAGGGGGCACTGAAGCTTTCTTT
-	TRBV28	-	TRBJ2-2	CASIRQNTGELFF	TGTGCCAGCATTAGACAGAACACCGGGGAGCTGTTTTTT
-	TRBV7-2	few	TRBJ2-5	CASSGGPEETQYF	TGTGCCAGCAGCGGGGGACCGGAAGAGACCCAGTACTTC
-	TRBV6-5	many	TRBJ2-5	CASRRDRNQETQYF	TGTGCCAGCAGACGTGACAGGAATCAAGAGACCCAGTACTTC
TRBD2	TRBV7-2	many	TRBJ2-7	CASSLGLAASYEQYF	TGTGCCAGCAGCTTGGGACTAGCGGCTTCCTACGAGCAGTACTTC
-	TRBV20-1	few	TRBJ2-7	CSARDRLVAAYEQCF	TGCAGTGCTAGAGACCGACTAGTAGCCGCCTACGAGCAGTGCTTC
TRBD2	TRBV6-1	-	TRBJ2-2	CASSELAGGTTGELFF	TGTGCCAGCAGTGAATTAGCCGGGGGGACCACCGGGGAGCTGTTTTTT
-	TRBV10-3	many	TRBJ2-2	CAIKSLANTGELFF	TGTGCCATCAAATCCCTCGCGAACACCGGGGAGCTGTTTTTT
-	TRBV11-2	few	TRBJ1-2	CASSLDPGSHYGYTF	TGTGCCAGCAGCTTAGACCCAGGGTCGCACTATGGCTACACCTTC
-	TRBV20-1	many	TRBJ2-2	CSALRGSNTGELFF	TGCAGTGCCTTACGGGGTTCGAACACCGGGGAGCTGTTTTTT
-	TRBV12-3/TRBV12-4	many	TRBJ1-3	CASRPGGTGNTIYF	TGTGCCAGCAGGCCGGGGGGTACCGGAAACACCATATATTTT
-	TRBV4-1	many	TRBJ1-1	CASSQVLVVNTEAFF	TGCGCCAGCAGCCAAGTTTTGGTCGTGAACACTGAAGCTTTCTTT
-	TRBV20-1	-	TRBJ1-5	CSARAGHQNQPQHF	TGCAGTGCTAGGGCGGGACACCAGAATCAGCCCCAGCATTTT
-	TRBV7-2	few	TRBJ2-2	CASRKRTPGTGELFF	TGTGCCAGCCGAAAAAGGACCCCGGGGACCGGGGAGCTGTTTTTT
-	TRBV7-2	many	TRBJ2-2	CASSFPPKVTGELFF	TGTGCCAGCAGCTTCCCCCCGAAAGTCACCGGGGAGCTGTTTTTT
TRBD1	TRBV6-5	many	TRBJ1-5	CASRLIGTGSGQPQHF	TGTGCCAGCAGATTAATCGGGACAGGGTCTGGACAGCCCCAGCATTTT
-	TRBV2	many	TRBJ1-5	CASKRSGGLYSNQPQHF	TGTGCCAGCAAAAGGAGTGGTGGGTTATATAGCAATCAGCCCCAGCATTTT
TRBD1	TRBV19	many	TRBJ1-2	CASSLGTALSGGYTF	TGTGCCAGTAGTCTAGGGACAGCCCTGTCGGGTGGCTACACCTTC
TRBD1	TRBV11-1	many	TRBJ1-1	CAGRSRGSETEAFF	TGTGCCGGCAGATCCAGGGGGTCAGAGACTGAAGCTTTCTTT
-	TRBV7-9	many	TRBJ1-1	CASSLEGGRNTEAFF	TGTGCCAGCAGCTTAGAAGGCGGGAGGAACACTGAAGCTTTCTTT
-	TRBV24-1	many	TRBJ2-5	CATSRAGKKETQYF	TGTGCCACCAGTCGCGCGGGAAAAAAAGAGACCCAGTACTTC
TRBD1	TRBV28	many	TRBJ1-5	CASSASGGWSNQPQHF	TGTGCCAGCAGTGCTTCAGGGGGCTGGAGCAATCAGCCCCAGCATTTT
-	TRBV29-1	-	TRBJ2-5	CSVGRRQETQYF	TGCAGCGTTGGGCGCCGGCAAGAGACCCAGTACTTC
-	TRBV20-1	-	TRBJ1-5	CSAGAPREPQHF	TGCAGTGCTGGGGCCCCGCGGGAGCCCCAGCATTTT
TRBD2	TRBV6-5	few	TRBJ2-5	CASSYSGSGGETQYF	TGTGCCAGCAGTTACTCGGGTAGCGGGGGAGAGACCCAGTACTTC
-	TRBV14	many	TRBJ1-1	CASSRGHLNTEAFF	TGTGCCAGCAGCCGGGGACACCTGAACACTGAAGCTTTCTTT
-	TRBV20-1	-	TRBJ2-2	CSASSTKGPGELFF	TGCAGTGCTAGCTCCACGAAAGGGCCCGGGGAGCTGTTTTTT
-	TRBV24-1	many	TRBJ2-7	CADRSYEQYF	TGTGCCGACAGGTCCTACGAGCAGTACTTC
-	TRBV29-1	many	TRBJ1-2	CSVEGVRGYTF	TGCAGCGTTGAAGGAGTCCGTGGCTACACCTTC
-	TRBV6-5	many	TRBJ2-7	CASSYSGGREQYF	TGTGCCAGCAGTTACTCGGGGGGGCGAGAGCAGTACTTC
TRBD1	TRBV6-5	many	TRBJ1-2	CASKYTGQGVNGYTF	TGTGCCAGCAAGTATACGGGACAGGGGGTGAATGGCTACACCTTC
TRBD1	TRBV20-1	many	TRBJ2-5	CSAKGAGKETQYF	TGCAGTGCTAAGGGGGCCGGTAAGGAGACCCAGTACTTC
-	TRBV29-1	many	TRBJ1-1	CSVNYDGLNTEAFF	TGCAGCGTTAACTACGACGGACTGAACACTGAAGCTTTCTTT
-	TRBV11-2	few	TRBJ1-1	CASSPRYRSKAFF	TGTGCCAGCAGCCCCAGGTACAGGAGTAAAGCTTTCTTT
-	TRBV7-6	many	TRBJ1-1	CASSLGGTPNTEAFF	TGTGCCAGCAGCTTAGGGGGGACCCCGAACACTGAAGCTTTCTTT
-	TRBV29-1	many	TRBJ1-1	CSAWRNTEAFF	TGCAGCGCCTGGAGGAACACTGAAGCTTTCTTT
-	TRBV6-2/TRBV6-3	many	TRBJ2-6	CASSPATGFSSGANVLTF	TGTGCCAGCAGCCCCGCGACAGGATTCAGCTCTGGGGCCAACGTCCTGACTTTC
TRBD1	TRBV7-8	many	TRBJ1-2	CASSYRQGKSYGYTF	TGTGCCAGCAGCTACCGACAGGGCAAGTCCTATGGCTACACCTTC
TRBD1	TRBV29-1	once	TRBJ1-3	CSVVQGSSGNTIYF	TGCAGCGTTGTACAGGGGAGCTCTGGAAACACCATATATTTT
-	TRBV4-1	-	TRBJ2-7	CASSQDTGASYEQYF	TGCGCCAGCAGCCAAGATACCGGGGCGTCCTACGAGCAGTACTTC
-	TRBV4-2	many	TRBJ1-6	CASSQAHGNSPLHF	TGTGCCAGCAGCCAAGCACACGGGAATTCACCCCTCCACTTT
-	TRBV18	many	TRBJ1-1	CASSFYTGDAEAFF	TGTGCCAGCTCATTTTATACGGGGGACGCTGAAGCTTTCTTT
-	TRBV6-2/TRBV6-3	-	TRBJ1-1	CASSYLSLNTEAFF	TGTGCCAGCAGTTACTTGTCGTTGAACACTGAAGCTTTCTTT
-	TRBV11-3	many	TRBJ1-1	CASSLQGLANTEAFF	TGTGCCAGCAGCTTACAGGGACTCGCGAACACTGAAGCTTTCTTT
-	TRBV6-2/TRBV6-3	many	TRBJ2-6	CASRDQASSGANVLTF	TGTGCCAGCAGAGACCAGGCGAGCTCTGGGGCCAACGTCCTGACTTTC
-	TRBV6-1	-	TRBJ1-3	CASSEPGAGGNTIYF	TGTGCCAGCAGTGAACCGGGGGCCGGTGGAAACACCATATATTTT
-	TRBV6-5	many	TRBJ1-5	CASSYRLNQPQHF	TGTGCCAGCAGTTACAGGCTAAATCAGCCCCAGCATTTT
TRBD2	TRBV5-6	-	TRBJ2-5	CASSWAPSGGQETQYF	TGTGCCAGCAGCTGGGCCCCTAGCGGGGGACAAGAGACCCAGTACTTC
TRBD1	TRBV20-1	-	TRBJ1-6	CSAPRNAGGSSPLHF	TGCAGTGCTCCCCGCAACGCAGGGGGGAGTTCACCCCTCCACTTT
-	TRBV29-1	many	TRBJ2-6	CSAKTSGANVLTF	TGCAGCGCTAAGACATCTGGGGCCAACGTCCTGACTTTC
-	TRBV3-1	many	TRBJ2-5	CASSRFGQPKETQYF	TGTGCCAGCAGCCGATTTGGACAGCCGAAAGAGACCCAGTACTTC
TRBD1	TRBV12-3/TRBV12-4	many	TRBJ1-1	CASTPQGQGAIFTEAFF	TGTGCCAGCACCCCCCAGGGGCAGGGGGCGATTTTTACTGAAGCTTTCTTT
TRBD1	TRBV6-1	many	TRBJ2-7	CASTLGQGSYEQYF	TGTGCCAGCACCCTAGGACAGGGATCCTACGAGCAGTACTTC